Shown below are 25 T cell receptor beta chains from a single sample sequenced in a study of regulatory T cells in long-lasting Graves disease. Time point noted: newly diagnosed GD, antithyroid drugs for less than 3 months. Preparation of the TCR library used RNA extracted from PBMCs. Construction of TCR beta libraries relied on iRepertoire HTBI primers and on Arm-PCR targeting CDR3 regions. TCRdb processed the multiplex PCR reads anew with MiXCR; each CDR3 protein has one entry. The sample lists hundreds of thousands of distinct CDR3 sequences; about 15% were seen once. This same sample was also taken into another study, of T cells in Graves' hyperthyroidism and ophthalmopathy.

The source was peripheral blood mononuclear cells (PBMCs), collected at new diagnosis, from a patient treated with antithyroid drugs. These TCRs come from a young woman with Graves disease.

This clonotype was detected only a few times. The chain carries TRBV6-5 and TRBJ2-5; D is unresolved. Germline values: CDR1 MNHEY, CDR2 SVGAGI. V was pared by 0 bases and J by 5 bases, with 4 bases between. The length of the CDR3 is 12 residues. The CDR3 here is CASSYSWETQYF. For the CDR3, the DNA is TGTGCCAGCAGTTACTCGTGGGAGACCCAGTACTTC.

V and J are TRBV6-1 and TRBJ1-4; no definite D call. The CDR3 loop spans 15 amino acids. The V gene lost 7 bases and the J gene lost 0 bases, with 12 bases spanning the gap. Germline CDR1 is MNHNS and CDR2 is SASEGT. The DNA for the CDR3 is TGTGCCAGCAAAGAGCTTCTTGCAACTAATGAAAAACTGTTTTTT. Translating gives CASKELLATNEKLFF.

The table lists this clonotype with many counts. The rearrangement links TRBV6-2 or TRBV6-3 to TRBJ2-7, with no clear D. V gave up 2 bases and J gave up 2 bases, with 1 base separating them. CDR1 is MNHEY, CDR2 SVGEGT, per germline. CDR3 length: 11 residues. Here the CDR3 reads CASSYTYEQYF. CDR3 DNA: TGTGCCAGCAGTTACACCTACGAGCAGTACTTC.

This clonotype was seen a handful of times. V and J are TRBV19 and TRBJ1-3; the D is unclear. The CDR3 consists of 12 residues. Trimming shortened V by 9 bases and J by 3 bases, and 9 bases separated the two germline ends. Looked up from germline, CDR1 is LNHDA and CDR2 is SQIVND (reference sequence). The CDR3 sequence: CASIGRGNTIYF. DNA for the CDR3: TGTGCCAGCATAGGACGTGGAAACACCATATATTTT.

The chain has TRBV5-1 and TRBJ2-1; the D is unclear. Germline V gene data show CDR1 as SGHRS and CDR2 as YFSETQ. This CDR3 comprises 14 residues. Trimming stripped 7 bases from V and 0 bases from J, with 11 bases between. The CDR3 loop is CASALGSSYNEQFF. The CDR3 region has the DNA TGCGCCAGCGCCCTTGGCAGCTCCTACAATGAGCAGTTCTTC.

This clonotype was counted many times. The CDR3 loop reads CASKKGTSYEQYF. DNA for the CDR3: TGTGCCAGCAAAAAGGGGACATCGTACGAGCAGTACTTC. This chain uses TRBV2 with TRBJ2-7, with D maybe TRBD1 (6 bases). V was clipped by 7 bases and J by 4 bases, with 14 bases between them. The V gene's germline CDR1 is SNHLY and CDR2 FYNNEI. CDR3 length: 13 residues.

The chain employs TRBV18 and TRBJ2-7; D ambiguous. V was trimmed by 2 bases and J by 5 bases, leaving 10 bases between them. The CDR3 is made up of 13 amino acids. CDR1 and CDR2 (germline): KGHSH, LQKENI. Here the CDR3 DNA reads TGTGCCAGCTCACCAACGCTTAACCACGAGCAGTACTTC. Translation: CASSPTLNHEQYF.

This chain uses TRBV30 with TRBJ1-4; no reliable D call. CDR3 size: 13 residues. V gave up 4 bases and J gave up 6 bases, with 12 bases separating them. Germline values: CDR1 GTSNPN, CDR2 SVGIG (reference sequence). The CDR3 DNA reads TGTGCCTGGACCAAGCAGTCACATGAAAAACTGTTTTTT. It specifies CAWTKQSHEKLFF.

This clonotype was seen repeatedly, ten times or more. The rearrangement joins TRBV20-1 to TRBJ2-7; D possibly corresponds to TRBD2 (5 bases). With 5 bases removed from V and 0 bases from J, the gap between germline ends came to 11 bases. This CDR3 region has 13 residues. Germline values: CDR1 DFQATT, CDR2 SNEGSKA (reference sequence). CDR3 region: CSAARGFSYEQYF. CDR3 coding DNA: TGCAGTGCTGCCCGCGGGTTCTCCTACGAGCAGTACTTC.

This clonotype was counted once. The V call is TRBV5-5, the J call TRBJ2-5; maybe TRBD2 (5 bases). The V gene lost 0 bases and the J gene lost 2 bases, with 17 bases spanning the gap. The V gene's germline CDR1 is SGHKS and CDR2 YYEKEE (reference sequence). This CDR3 comprises 17 residues. The CDR3 protein is CASSLERVRGLQETQYF. CDR3 in DNA: TGTGCCAGCAGCTTGGAACGGGTACGCGGACTTCAAGAGACCCAGTACTTC.

This clonotype was seen many times. The chain couples TRBV6-1 to TRBJ2-6; TRBD1 is a possible D gene (6 bases). The V end lost 5 bases, the J end lost 4 bases, and 15 bases lay between the germline ends. Looked up from germline, CDR1 is MNHNS and CDR2 is SASEGT. This CDR3 contains 16 residues. The CDR3 DNA is TGTGCCAGCAGTAAACACAGGGCTTCCGGGGCCAACGTCCTGACTTTC. Its translation: CASSKHRASGANVLTF.

This clonotype was picked up many times. The chain employs TRBV12-3 or TRBV12-4 and TRBJ1-5, with D unclear. The CDR3 covers 17 residues. Trimming removed 3 bases from V and 2 bases from J, with 17 bases in between. For the CDR3, the DNA is TGTGCCAGCAGTTTGTCCCAGACGGGTACCCGCAATCAGCCCCAGCATTTT. Its translation: CASSLSQTGTRNQPQHF.

V gene TRBV18 combines with J gene TRBJ2-1; 7 nucleotides agree with TRBD1. J lost 0 bases, V lost 6 bases, and 8 bases had no gene match. The CDR3 covers 16 residues. Germline CDR1 and CDR2: KGHSH and LQKENI. CDR3 sequence (DNA): TGTGCCAGCTCCCGACAGGGACCGAGCTCCTACAATGAGCAGTTCTTC. Protein: CASSRQGPSSYNEQFF.

This clonotype was counted at least ten times. The J gene is TRBJ2-1, the V gene TRBV5-1; no clear D gene. Germline V CDR1 and CDR2: SGHRS, YFSETQ. Trimming shortened V by 0 bases and J by 7 bases, and 11 bases separated the two germline ends. The CDR3 totals 14 residues. The CDR3 DNA reads as TGCGCCAGCAGCTTGGGACAATCTAGTAATGAGCAGTTCTTC. Protein product: CASSLGQSSNEQFF.

This clonotype was counted only a few times. A much larger clone sits a single nucleotide away, making a read error possible. The chain joins TRBV27 to TRBJ2-2; weak D call: TRBD2 (5 bases). This CDR3 comprises 14 residues. The germline V gene encodes CDR1 MNHEY and CDR2 SMNVEV (reference sequence). CDR3 region: CASSLSSYTGELSF. CDR3 DNA sequence: TGTGCCAGCAGTTTGTCCAGTTACACCGGGGAGCTGTCTTTT.

This clonotype was observed many times. The rearrangement joins TRBV6-1 to TRBJ1-3; possible D gene TRBD1, 6 bases. The V gene lost 6 bases and the J gene lost 2 bases, with 17 bases spanning the gap. This CDR3 spans 16 amino acids. CDR1 is MNHNS and CDR2 is SASEGT in the germline V gene. Here the CDR3 DNA reads TGTGCCAGCAGACAGGGAGGGCCGGCCGCTGGAAACACCATATATTTT. Protein sequence: CASRQGGPAAGNTIYF.

This clonotype was observed a few times. This chain joins TRBV5-6 and TRBJ1-2, with 8 bases matching TRBD1. Germline lookup yields CDR1 SGHDT and CDR2 YYEEEE. The trim removed 0 bases at V and 7 bases at J, leaving 8 bases unmatched. CDR3 size: 15 residues. The DNA for the CDR3 is TGTGCCAGCAGCTTGGCCGACAGGGGATCAGGTGGCTACACCTTC. It translates to CASSLADRGSGGYTF.

This clonotype was seen only a few times. The gene calls are TRBV12-3 or TRBV12-4 and TRBJ2-2; a weak D match, TRBD1 (5 bases). The CDR3 contains 15 residues. V dropped 1 base and J dropped 4 bases, with 10 bases sitting between them. The CDR3 DNA follows: TGTGCCAGCAGTTTAGAGGCAGGGCTCACCGGGGAGCTGTTTTTT. This sequence encodes CASSLEAGLTGELFF.

The chain joins TRBV19 to TRBJ1-4, with TRBD1 as a possible D gene (5 bases). V gave up 10 bases and J gave up 8 bases, with 14 bases separating them. The CDR3 totals 12 residues. Germline V gives CDR1 LNHDA, CDR2 SQIVND (reference sequence). CDR3 sequence reads: CATQGFVEKLFF. CDR3 DNA sequence: TGTGCCACCCAGGGTTTCGTCGAAAAACTGTTTTTT.

This clonotype was observed at least ten times. V gene TRBV28 combines with J gene TRBJ1-2, with 7 bases aligning to TRBD1. This CDR3 is built from 14 residues. With V trimmed by 2 bases and J by 8 bases, 8 bases remained unmatched. The germline V gene has CDR1 MDHEN and CDR2 SYDVKM. CDR3 coding DNA: TGTGCCAGCAGTTTAATCGGAGGGGGCGGCGGCTACACCTTC. The encoded protein is CASSLIGGGGGYTF.

The chain couples TRBV7-9 to TRBJ2-5, with D unclear. CDR1 is SEHNR and CDR2 is FQNEAQ in the germline V gene (reference sequence). The CDR3 spans 13 residues. Trimming cost V 3 bases and J 5 bases, with 10 bases left between them. CDR3 nucleotides: TGTGCCAGCAGCTTCGGTAGTACGGAGACCCAGTACTTC. Translated, it gives CASSFGSTETQYF.

The sample holds a few counts of this clonotype. The chain links TRBV6-2 or TRBV6-3 to TRBJ2-5; 14 positions agree with TRBD2. The V gene end was trimmed by 2 bases and the J gene end by 3 bases; junction bases not matched to a gene: 5. Germline CDR1 and CDR2: MNHEY and SVGEGT. The CDR3 covers 17 residues. The CDR3 is CASSYGRGLAGEETQYF. The DNA for the CDR3 is TGTGCCAGCAGTTACGGGAGGGGACTAGCGGGAGAAGAGACCCAGTACTTC.

This clonotype was seen ten or more times. This sequence joins TRBV15 and TRBJ1-4, with D possibly TRBD1 on 5 matching bases. The CDR3 runs 14 residues. Trimming pared 5 bases from V and 6 bases from J, leaving 13 bases between. In germline, CDR1 is LNHNV, CDR2 YYDKDF (reference sequence). CDR3 nucleotide sequence: TGTGCCACCAGCCTCGGTGGGGCGGATGAAAAACTGTTTTTT. Encoded protein: CATSLGGADEKLFF.

This chain links TRBV19 with TRBJ2-3; TRBD1 agrees at 8 bases. Germline CDR1 is LNHDA and CDR2 is SQIVND (reference sequence). The V segment lost 5 bases and the J segment 5 bases; nucleotides outside the gene matches: 12. The CDR3 covers 16 residues. The CDR3 sequence is CASSFRTGSSGDTQYF. The CDR3 DNA is TGTGCCAGTAGTTTTAGGACAGGGTCAAGCGGAGATACGCAGTATTTT.

The CDR3 nucleotides read TGCGCCAGCAGCCAAGCCCCCGGGAGTCCGTACGAGCAGTACTTC. It encodes CASSQAPGSPYEQYF. The rearrangement joins TRBV4-1 to TRBJ2-7; a possible D gene is TRBD2 (6 bases). Trimming removed 1 base from V and 4 bases from J, with 14 bases in between. Germline CDR1 MGHRA, CDR2 YSYEKL. This CDR3 comprises 15 residues.